This T cell receptor beta chain was sequenced in a study of T cells after yellow fever vaccination. Per germline, CDR1 SQVTM and CDR2 ANQGSEA. With 1 base removed from V and 9 bases from J, the gap between germline ends came to 10 bases. The CDR3 is 11 amino acids. General study points: The secondary T-cell response peaked on day 5, not day 15, but was weaker.

Each CDR3 protein gets one entry after TCRdb re-called the 5' RACE reads with MiXCR. This sample has approximately 610,000 distinct CDR3 sequences, with about 17% found just once. This clonotype was observed a handful of times. Its antigen is as yet unknown. V usage is TRBV29-1 and J usage is TRBJ2-7; a weak D match, TRBD2 (5 bases). The sequence was obtained from a man younger than 30 who received the YFV17D yellow fever vaccine. The input for sequencing was PBMCs, taken less than 6 days after the first yellow fever vaccination. CDR3 DNA sequence: TGCAGCGTTGAAGTTACGGGGAGGCAGTACGTC. Translated: CSVEVTGRQYV.